Below are 14 T cell receptor beta chains sequenced from a single sample in a study of blood T cell repertoires in COVID-19. TCRdb's table, derived via immunoSEQ multiplex PCR, lists solely in-frame clones and lacks some. This table has a few hundred thousand clones, approximately 87% appearing once. The sequenced sample consisted of PBMCs or T cells enriched from blood (not recorded which). All receptors come from a man aged 35-49 years in a cohort exposed to, infected with or recovered from COVID-19 (not recorded which).

The V gene is TRBV9, the J gene TRBJ2-5; TRBD2 agrees at 9 bases. CDR3 length: 16 amino acids. The J segment lost 1 base and the V segment lost 0 bases, leaving 4 bases of the junction unmatched. Per the germline V gene, CDR1 is SGDLS and CDR2 is YYNGEE. In DNA, the CDR3 is TGTGCCAGCAGCGTAGGTTCTAGCGGGGTCCAAGAGACCCAGTACTTC. Translation gives CASSVGSSGVQETQYF.

The chain has TRBV20-1 and TRBJ2-1; possibly TRBD1 for D (5 bases). Deletions cut 5 bases from V and 7 bases from J, with 6 bases between. CDR3 size: 10 residues. Germline loops: CDR1 DFQATT, CDR2 SNEGSKA (reference sequence). CDR3 sequence: CSAQGNEQFF. CDR3 nucleotide sequence: TGCAGTGCTCAGGGAAATGAGCAGTTCTTC.

The genes are TRBV5-1 and TRBJ1-2, with D possibly being TRBD1 (5 bases). The CDR3 has 14 residues. CDR1 is SGHRS and CDR2 is YFSETQ in the germline V gene. Trimming shortened V by 1 base and J by 8 bases, and 15 bases separated the two germline ends. This chain's CDR3 is CASSLSGHQRGYTF. CDR3 in DNA: TGCGCCAGCAGCTTGTCAGGACACCAAAGGGGCTACACCTTC.

The V call is TRBV10-3, the J call TRBJ2-7; TRBD2 might be the D (5 bases). V was cut by 2 bases and J by 6 bases, with 11 bases left in between. The germline V gene encodes CDR1 ENHRY and CDR2 SYGVKD. The CDR3 spans 13 residues. In nucleotides, the CDR3 is TGTGCCATCAGTGAGACAGAAGGAGGCGAGCAGTACTTC. The encoded protein is CAISETEGGEQYF.

The V call is TRBV5-4, the J call TRBJ1-4; 8 nucleotides align to TRBD1. With 4 bases clipped from V and 6 bases from J, the junction kept 5 bases outside the gene matches. The CDR3 covers 14 residues. The germline V gene has CDR1 SGHNT and CDR2 YYREEE (reference sequence). CDR3 in amino acids: CASSRGQGHEKLFF. The CDR3 DNA reads TGTGCCAGCAGCCGCGGACAGGGCCATGAAAAACTGTTTTTT.

This chain links TRBV5-4 with TRBJ1-1; tentatively, D is TRBD1 (6 bases). Deletions cut 4 bases from V and 1 base from J, with 17 bases between. From germline, CDR1 is SGHNT and CDR2 YYREEE (reference sequence). This CDR3 region has 16 residues. This CDR3 is CASSHPTTGQNTEAFF. For the CDR3, the DNA is TGTGCCAGCAGCCACCCTACTACAGGGCAGAACACTGAAGCTTTCTTT.

The chain couples TRBV5-1 to TRBJ2-3, with TRBD1 as a possible D gene (5 bases). CDR1 is SGHRS and CDR2 is YFSETQ in the germline V gene. This CDR3 region has 14 residues. With 1 base removed from V and 3 bases from J, the gap between germline ends came to 9 bases. The CDR3 sequence is CASSLYSGTDTQYF. The CDR3 DNA is TGCGCCAGCAGCTTGTACTCAGGGACAGATACGCAGTATTTT.

The chain uses TRBV9 and TRBJ2-3; D is uncertain. This CDR3 comprises 13 residues. Trimming stripped 0 bases from V and 2 bases from J, with 4 bases between. CDR1 is SGDLS, CDR2 YYNGEE, per germline. The CDR3 DNA sequence: TGTGCCAGCAGCGTAGTATTCACAGATACGCAGTATTTT. This translates into CASSVVFTDTQYF.

The chain uses TRBV4-2 and TRBJ2-5, with TRBD1 identical over 7 bases. Unmatched junction bases numbered 11, after V lost 4 bases and J lost 3 bases. The CDR3 sequence is 16 residues long. Germline-derived CDR1 and CDR2 are LGHNA and YNFKEQ. This CDR3 reads CASSRRPGTEKETQYF. CDR3 bases: TGTGCCAGCAGCCGAAGACCTGGGACAGAGAAAGAGACCCAGTACTTC.

CDR3 amino acids: CAWLAVGLAGELFF. The DNA of the CDR3 is TGTGCCTGGTTAGCGGTCGGGTTGGCCGGGGAGCTGTTTTTT. The chain couples TRBV30 to TRBJ2-2; TRBD2 is a possible D gene (6 bases). In germline, CDR1 is GTSNPN, CDR2 SVGIG (reference sequence). This CDR3 comprises 14 residues. V lost 5 bases and J lost 6, with 16 bases in between.

Notes on this clone: This sample includes further DNA sequences coding for the same CDR3. The chain uses TRBV28 and TRBJ1-5; 7 bases map to TRBD1. Germline V gives CDR1 MDHEN, CDR2 SYDVKM. CDR3 length equals 14 residues. The J segment lost 1 base and the V segment lost 6 bases, leaving 3 bases of the junction unmatched. CDR3 sequence: CASSLGQSNQPQHF. CDR3 DNA: TGTGCCAGCAGCCTGGGACAGAGCAATCAGCCCCAGCATTTT.

The chain recombines TRBV27 with TRBJ2-5; 11 bases align to TRBD2. Trimming removed 7 bases from V and 5 bases from J; junction bases left unmatched: 6. CDR1 is MNHEY, CDR2 SMNVEV, per germline (reference sequence). This CDR3 is 14 amino acids long. The CDR3 protein is CASMELAGVETQYF. In nucleotides, the CDR3 is TGTGCCAGCATGGAACTAGCGGGAGTTGAGACCCAGTACTTC.

The V gene is TRBV30, the J gene TRBJ1-2, with a weak D call TRBD1 (6 bases). V was pared by 8 bases and J by 4 bases, with 20 bases between. This CDR3 region has 14 residues. Looked up from germline, CDR1 is GTSNPN and CDR2 is SVGIG (reference sequence). The CDR3 region is CAHSGGGLGYGYTF. Written as DNA, the CDR3 is TGTGCCCACTCCGGGGGGGGGCTGGGCTATGGCTACACCTTC.

The chain combines TRBV6-1 with TRBJ2-6, with D uncertain. This CDR3 region has 16 residues. Germline lookup yields CDR1 MNHNS and CDR2 SASEGT. The germline V and J ends were trimmed by 2 bases and 0 bases, with 8 bases remaining between them. This CDR3 is CASSEQPTSGANVLTF. CDR3 in DNA: TGTGCCAGCAGTGAACAACCTACCTCTGGGGCCAACGTCCTGACTTTC.